This is a list of T cell receptor beta chains from one sample in a study of Ad26.COV2.S vaccination and SARS-CoV-2 variants. Libraries were prepared by immunoSEQ multiplex PCR; TCRdb keeps only in-frame clonotypes and omits some of them. Here the sample spans about 350,000 clones, 88% being singletons. The sample in question was peripheral blood, obtained in a trial of Ad26.COV2.S vaccine versus placebo. The receptors originated from a person aged 18 to 59 who received the Ad26.COV2.S COVID-19 vaccine or a placebo. Both conserved end residues are part of each CDR3. A D gene is named only where the DNA matches it firmly. Not every row has a clone size; where given, it reads once, few, many or a size class.

v_gene: TRBV7-3; d_gene: .; abundance: .; j_gene: TRBJ2-3; CDR3nt: TGTGCCAGCAGCTTAACGGGCCCGGGTTCCGGCACAGATACGCAGTATTTT; CDR3aa: CASSLTGPGSGTDTQYF
v_gene: TRBV6-2/TRBV6-3; d_gene: .; abundance: few; j_gene: TRBJ1-1; CDR3nt: TGTGCCAGCAGCCGGGGGGGGGCCATGAACACTGAAGCTTTCTTT; CDR3aa: CASSRGGAMNTEAFF
v_gene: TRBV19; d_gene: TRBD1; abundance: .; j_gene: TRBJ1-5; CDR3nt: TGTGCCAGTAGGCTACAGGGGCCTAGCAATCAGCCCCAGCATTTT; CDR3aa: CASRLQGPSNQPQHF
v_gene: TRBV21-1; d_gene: .; abundance: .; j_gene: TRBJ2-5; CDR3nt: TGTGCCAGACCGAGGCGGCAAGAGACCCAGTACTTC; CDR3aa: CARPRRQETQYF
v_gene: TRBV6-5; d_gene: .; abundance: .; j_gene: TRBJ1-6; CDR3nt: TGTGCCAGCAGTTACTCACAGGCGTTCTATAATTCACCCCTCCACTTT; CDR3aa: CASSYSQAFYNSPLHF
v_gene: TRBV15; d_gene: TRBD1; abundance: .; j_gene: TRBJ1-2; CDR3nt: TGTGCCACCAGCAGAGATTATACAGGGGGCGTCTATGGCTACACCTTC; CDR3aa: CATSRDYTGGVYGYTF
v_gene: TRBV6-2/TRBV6-3; d_gene: TRBD1; abundance: .; j_gene: TRBJ2-2; CDR3nt: TGTGCCAGCAGTTACAGGACAGGGGGCCCCACCGGGGAGCTGTTTTTT; CDR3aa: CASSYRTGGPTGELFF
v_gene: TRBV5-4; d_gene: TRBD2; abundance: .; j_gene: TRBJ2-2; CDR3nt: TGTGCCAGCAGTCTAGACTTAGCGGGGGGGCTGGCCGGGGAGCTGTTTTTT; CDR3aa: CASSLDLAGGLAGELFF
v_gene: TRBV27; d_gene: .; abundance: .; j_gene: TRBJ2-1; CDR3nt: TGTGCCAGCAGCCCCGGACTAACCTACTCCTACAATGAGCAGTTCTTC; CDR3aa: CASSPGLTYSYNEQFF
v_gene: TRBV27; d_gene: TRBD2; abundance: .; j_gene: TRBJ2-7; CDR3nt: TGTGCCAGCAGTTCGATTTTTGCGGGAGTAAGCTACGAGCAGTACTTC; CDR3aa: CASSSIFAGVSYEQYF
v_gene: TRBV6-2/TRBV6-3; d_gene: TRBD1; abundance: .; j_gene: TRBJ2-7; CDR3nt: TGTGCCAGCAGTTCCCCTCGGACAGGGGGAATTTACGAGCAGTACTTC; CDR3aa: CASSSPRTGGIYEQYF
v_gene: TRBV7-3; d_gene: .; abundance: .; j_gene: TRBJ2-2; CDR3nt: TGTGCCAGCAGCTCGGGCCTTCAAACCGGGGAGCTGTTTTTT; CDR3aa: CASSSGLQTGELFF
v_gene: TRBV28; d_gene: .; abundance: .; j_gene: TRBJ1-3; CDR3nt: TGTGCCAGCAGTTTACCCTCAGGGCTCTCTGGAAACACCATATATTTT; CDR3aa: CASSLPSGLSGNTIYF
v_gene: TRBV10-3; d_gene: .; abundance: .; j_gene: TRBJ2-5; CDR3nt: TGTGCCATCAGGGCCAGGGAGACCCAGTACTTC; CDR3aa: CAIRARETQYF
v_gene: TRBV7-2; d_gene: TRBD1; abundance: .; j_gene: TRBJ1-4; CDR3nt: TGTGCCAGCAGCGGGATGGGACAGGGAAATGAAAAACTGTTTTTT; CDR3aa: CASSGMGQGNEKLFF
v_gene: TRBV15; d_gene: .; abundance: .; j_gene: TRBJ2-1; CDR3nt: TGTGCCACCAGCAGAGGAAGCAGGGGTAATGAGCAGTTCTTC; CDR3aa: CATSRGSRGNEQFF
v_gene: TRBV3-1/TRBV3-2; d_gene: .; abundance: .; j_gene: TRBJ2-7; CDR3nt: TGTGCCAGCAGCCTAACCAGGCAACCCGGCTACGAGCAGTACTTC; CDR3aa: CASSLTRQPGYEQYF
v_gene: TRBV2; d_gene: .; abundance: few; j_gene: TRBJ1-1; CDR3nt: TGTGCCAGCGCCTACTCTCTGAACACTGAAGCTTTCTTT; CDR3aa: CASAYSLNTEAFF
v_gene: TRBV6-6; d_gene: .; abundance: once; j_gene: TRBJ1-1; CDR3nt: TGTGCCAGCAGTTACGGCGGGGGGAACACTGAAGCTTTCTTT; CDR3aa: CASSYGGGNTEAFF
v_gene: TRBV12-3/TRBV12-4; d_gene: .; abundance: .; j_gene: TRBJ2-1; CDR3nt: TGTGCCAGCAGTTTAGAGGGTACGAGCTTGATGTTCTTC; CDR3aa: CASSLEGTSLMFF
v_gene: TRBV6-2/TRBV6-3; d_gene: TRBD2; abundance: .; j_gene: TRBJ2-4; CDR3nt: TGTGCCAGCAGTTACTGGGGGGGGAGCGGCATTCAGTACTTC; CDR3aa: CASSYWGGSGIQYF
v_gene: TRBV18; d_gene: .; abundance: .; j_gene: TRBJ1-2; CDR3nt: TGTGCCAGCTCACCACCGCCACCCGGGGCCTATGGCTACACCTTC; CDR3aa: CASSPPPPGAYGYTF
v_gene: TRBV30; d_gene: TRBD2; abundance: .; j_gene: TRBJ2-5; CDR3nt: TGTGCCTGGAGTCTTGAGCGGGAGTTAACCCAGTACTTC; CDR3aa: CAWSLERELTQYF
v_gene: TRBV7-9; d_gene: .; abundance: .; j_gene: TRBJ1-2; CDR3nt: TGTGCCAGCAGCAGAGACAGCTATGGCTACACCTTC; CDR3aa: CASSRDSYGYTF
v_gene: TRBV11-2; d_gene: .; abundance: .; j_gene: TRBJ2-1; CDR3nt: TGTGCCAGCAGCTTATCGGGGGCCCATAGAACCCCTGAGCAGTTCTTC; CDR3aa: CASSLSGAHRTPEQFF